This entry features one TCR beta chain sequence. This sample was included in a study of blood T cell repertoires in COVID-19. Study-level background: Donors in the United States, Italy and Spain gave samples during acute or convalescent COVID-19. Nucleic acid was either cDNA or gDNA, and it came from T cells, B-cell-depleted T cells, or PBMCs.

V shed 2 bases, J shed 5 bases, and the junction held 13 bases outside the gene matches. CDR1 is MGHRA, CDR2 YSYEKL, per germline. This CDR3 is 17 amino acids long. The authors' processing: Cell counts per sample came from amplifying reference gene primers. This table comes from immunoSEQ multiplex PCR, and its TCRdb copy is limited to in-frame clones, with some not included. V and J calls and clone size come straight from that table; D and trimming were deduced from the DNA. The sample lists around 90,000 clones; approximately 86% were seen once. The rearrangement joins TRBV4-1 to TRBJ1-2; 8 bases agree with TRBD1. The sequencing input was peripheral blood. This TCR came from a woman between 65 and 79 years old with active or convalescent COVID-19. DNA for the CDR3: TGCGCCAGCAGCCAACCCATAGCGAGGACAGGGCGGTATGGCTACACCTTC. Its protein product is CASSQPIARTGRYGYTF.